This TCR beta chain was retrieved from a study of T cell repertoires in cytomegalovirus infection. Germline V gene data show CDR1 as SGHTA and CDR2 as FQGNSA. J was trimmed by 0 bases and V by 5 bases; bases with no gene match: 4. The CDR3 has 15 amino acids. Study-level results: Dominating the ex vivo response were HLA-C-restricted CMV-specific TCR beta clonotypes.

TCRdb fed the reads into MiXCR, producing one record per CDR3 protein. The repertoire holds fewer than 200,000 distinct CDR3 sequences, with roughly 9.8% as singletons. In this sample, this clonotype turned up many times. What it binds is unknown. This sequence joins TRBV7-2 and TRBJ2-7; TRBD1 aligns across 10 bases. This sequence was found in a human donor in good health (CMV status not recorded). Some clones in this sample may be carry-over from other donors' samples. The sequenced sample was PBMCs. This CDR3 is CASSTRTGGSYEQYF. The CDR3 DNA sequence: TGTGCCAGCAGCACGAGGACAGGGGGCTCCTACGAGCAGTACTTC. Variable domain in full (rest from reference TRBV7-2 and TRBJ2-7): GAGVSQSPSNKVTEKGKDVELRCDPISGHTALYWYRQSLGQGLEFLIYFQGNSAPDKSGLPSDRFSAERTGGSVSTLTIQRTQQEDSAVYLCASSTRTGGSYEQYFGPGTRLTVT.